This T cell receptor beta chain was observed in a study of blood T cell repertoires in COVID-19. Per the authors' pipeline: The authors estimated nucleated cell counts from reference gene primer amplification. The table came from immunoSEQ multiplex PCR; TCRdb's copy has only in-frame clones and leaves some out. D and trimming come from the DNA, and the V and J calls and clone size come from that table. The sample consists of over 300,000 clones, about nine tenths of them appearing once. The study recruited people aged 18 to 89 years across around 23 US areas. CDR1 is MDHEN and CDR2 is SYDVKM in the germline V gene. V lost 4 bases to trimming and J lost 8 bases, with 21 bases between them. The CDR3 is 16 amino acids.

The chain couples TRBV28 to TRBJ2-1; TRBD2 might be the D (6 bases). This clonotype was sampled from a woman aged 40 to 50 who had recovered from COVID-19. The sample consisted of PBMCs or T cells enriched from blood (not recorded which). The CDR3 DNA follows: TGTGCCAGCAGTTCCTATCGGGACTCCCCACGGGATGAGCAGTTCTTC. This codes for CASSSYRDSPRDEQFF.